This T cell receptor beta chain was captured by sequencing in a study of Ad26.COV2.S vaccination and SARS-CoV-2 variants. This table comes from immunoSEQ multiplex PCR, and its TCRdb copy is limited to in-frame clones, with some not included. This table holds some 350,000 clones, about 92% found once. Germline V gene data show CDR1 as MGHRA and CDR2 as YSYEKL. Between the trimmed V and J ends, which lost 6 bases and 8 bases, there was a span of 25 bases. The CDR3 has 16 residues. The J gene is TRBJ1-1, the V gene TRBV4-1; D remains ambiguous. The receptor was isolated from a human donor who had recovered from COVID-19. The sample in question was peripheral blood, obtained after recovery from COVID-19. The CDR3 DNA follows: TGCGCCAGCAGACGCAACCCGGCGGAAAGGGTTGGGGAAGCTTTCTTT. Its translation is CASRRNPAERVGEAFF.